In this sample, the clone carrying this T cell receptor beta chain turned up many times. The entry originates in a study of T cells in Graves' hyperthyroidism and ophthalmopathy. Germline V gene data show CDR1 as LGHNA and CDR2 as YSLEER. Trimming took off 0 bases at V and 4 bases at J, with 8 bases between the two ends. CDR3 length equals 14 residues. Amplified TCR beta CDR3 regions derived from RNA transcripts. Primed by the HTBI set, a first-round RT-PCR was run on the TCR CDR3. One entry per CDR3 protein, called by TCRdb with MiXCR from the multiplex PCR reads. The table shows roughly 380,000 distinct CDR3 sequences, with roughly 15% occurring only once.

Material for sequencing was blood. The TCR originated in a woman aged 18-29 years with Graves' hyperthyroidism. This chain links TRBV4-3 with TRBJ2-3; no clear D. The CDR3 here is CASSQDTDADTQYF. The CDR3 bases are TGCGCCAGCAGCCAAGATACCGACGCAGATACGCAGTATTTT.